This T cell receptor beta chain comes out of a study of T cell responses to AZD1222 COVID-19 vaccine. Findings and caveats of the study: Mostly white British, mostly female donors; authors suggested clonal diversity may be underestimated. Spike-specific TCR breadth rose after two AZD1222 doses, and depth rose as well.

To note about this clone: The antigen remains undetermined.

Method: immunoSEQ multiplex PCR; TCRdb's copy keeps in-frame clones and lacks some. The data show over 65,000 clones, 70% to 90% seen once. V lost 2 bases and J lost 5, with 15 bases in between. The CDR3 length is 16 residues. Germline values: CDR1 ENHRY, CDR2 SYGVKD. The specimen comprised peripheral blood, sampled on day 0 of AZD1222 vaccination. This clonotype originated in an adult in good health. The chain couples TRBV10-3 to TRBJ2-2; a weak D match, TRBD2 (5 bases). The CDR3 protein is CAISETGVPGTGELFF. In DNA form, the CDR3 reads TGTGCCATCAGTGAGACCGGGGTCCCCGGAACCGGGGAGCTGTTTTTT.